What follows are 27 T cell receptor beta chains derived from one specimen sequenced in a study of CD8+ T cells in alopecia areata. RNA was extracted and reverse transcribed into cDNA as the sequencing template. The table came from immunoSEQ multiplex PCR; TCRdb's copy has only in-frame clones and leaves some out. Reported are about 9,000 clones, none seen only once; the ten largest carry around 19%. Combined cutaneous lymph node cells underwent sorting by CD4, CD8alpha, NKG2D, NKG2ACE and additional markers. Sequencing was performed on CD8+ T cells sorted from a lymph node. Every receptor here comes from a C3H/HeJ mouse with alopecia areata. This mouse strain has H2-k as its MHC haplotype.

This clone is termed medium-sized. Mouse names are used for the genes. The read ends 4 residues early relative to the CDR3; the germline J gene fills the gap. J is TRBJ2-7 and V is TRBV12-2; 9 positions match TRBD2. Per germline, CDR1 SGHLS and CDR2 HYDKME. This CDR3 has 14 residues. This CDR3 reads CASSLTGGNYEQYF. Partial CDR3 DNA: TGTGCCAGCTCTCTCACTGGGGGGAATTAT.

This clone appeared many times. Genes and germline are mouse. The CDR3 is cut off 4 residues early in the read; its end comes from the germline J gene. The chain joins TRBV13-2 to TRBJ1-2; D unresolved. Germline-derived CDR1 and CDR2 are NNHNN and SYGAGS (reference sequence). The CDR3 covers 15 residues. V gave up 2 bases and J gave up 0 bases, with 11 bases separating them. The CDR3 is CASGEPVQTNSDYTF. CDR3 DNA (partial): TGTGCCAGCGGTGAGCCGGTCCAGACAAACTCC.

At least ten counts were recorded for this clone. Mouse names are used for the genes. The read ends 4 residues shy of where the CDR3 ends; the end is completed using the germline J gene. V is TRBV5 and J is TRBJ1-1; 8 bases align to TRBD1. The CDR3 runs 15 residues. The J segment lost 3 bases and the V segment lost 1 base, leaving 4 bases of the junction unmatched. Per germline, CDR1 LGHNA and CDR2 YNLKQL (reference sequence). Partial CDR3 DNA: TGTGCCAGCAGCCAAGGGACAGGGAAGGACACA. Protein product: CASSQGTGKDT. In full, the CDR3 is CASSQGTGKDTEVFF.

By frequency in the sample, this clone is medium-sized. Gene names refer to mouse genes. The read finishes 4 residues shy of the CDR3 end, and the germline J gene is used to complete it. The chain couples TRBV13-1 to TRBJ2-7, with 11 nucleotides matching TRBD1. Germline V gene sequence: CDR1 NSHNY, CDR2 SYGAGN. This CDR3 is 14 amino acids long. The sequenced CDR3 bases are TGTGCCAGCAGTCTCCGGGACAGGGGGTAT. Protein product: CASSLRDRGY. The CDR3 as a whole reads CASSLRDRGYEQYF.

As for this clone: A much larger clonotype is one base distant, so this may be a read error. The listed genes are named as in mouse. The read terminates 4 residues ahead of where the CDR3 ends, so the germline J gene completes it. Other DNA sequences within the sample encode an identical CDR3. The chain uses TRBV13-3 and TRBJ2-7; D is unclear. Germline lookup yields CDR1 NNHDY and CDR2 SYVADS. The CDR3 totals 13 residues. The CDR3 DNA, read in part, is TGCGCCAGCAGTGATCTTGACAAATAT. Amino acid sequence: CASSDLDKY. The complete CDR3 sequence is CASSDLDKYEQYF.

In this sample, this clone is medium-sized (0.01 to 0.1%). These gene names are mouse names. The CDR3 loop is CASSMTGLAETLYF. Partial CDR3 DNA: TGTGCCAGCAGTATGACAGGGCTTGCAGAA. This chain links TRBV19 with TRBJ2-3, with TRBD1 matching over 7 bases. Coverage ceases 4 residues before the CDR3 finishes, and the germline J gene fills in the end. The CDR3 contains 14 residues. Losses at the gene ends were 2 bases for V and 2 bases for J; bases not matched to a gene: 2. Germline V gene lookup returns CDR1 FNHDT and CDR2 SITEND (reference sequence).

In regard to this clone: Gene names refer to mouse genes. From the germline J gene comes the end of the CDR3, since the read stops 4 residues before it. V is TRBV5 and J is TRBJ2-7; 7 bases line up with TRBD1. CDR1 is LGHNA, CDR2 YNLKQL, per germline (reference sequence). The junction had 1 base not matched to a gene; V was cut back by 2 bases and J by 3 bases. The CDR3 totals 13 residues. The sequenced part of the CDR3 DNA is TGTGCCAGCAGCCAACCAGGGGGCTAT. Encoded protein: CASSQPGGY. The whole CDR3 is CASSQPGGYEQYF.

Remarks on this clone: Mouse names are used for the genes. The read terminates 4 residues before the CDR3 end, so the remaining end is supplied by the germline J gene. The gene calls are TRBV2 and TRBJ2-2; D is possibly TRBD1 (6 bases). Germline V gene sequence: CDR1 LGHNA, CDR2 YSYQKL. V lost 4 bases to trimming and J lost 0 bases, with 12 bases between them. The CDR3 contains 16 residues. This CDR3 is CASSPGTLANTGQLYF. The part of the CDR3 DNA that was read is TGTGCCAGCAGCCCCGGGACACTTGCAAACACCGGG.

Ten or more counts support this clone. Mouse names are used for the genes. The read ends 4 residues shy of where the CDR3 ends; the end is completed using the germline J gene. V usage is TRBV13-1 and J usage is TRBJ1-1; TRBD1 aligns across 7 bases. CDR1 is NSHNY, CDR2 SYGAGN, per germline. The CDR3 contains 13 residues. J was trimmed by 4 bases and V by 6 bases; bases with no gene match: 6. The CDR3 sequence: CASTHGTATEVFF. The CDR3 DNA, read in part, is TGTGCCAGCACCCATGGGACAGCCACA.

As concerns this clone: The gene names given are mouse names. The CDR3 protein is CASSQGTGVYAEQFF. Incomplete CDR3 DNA: TGTGCCAGCAGCCAAGGGACTGGGGTCTATGCT. The gene calls are TRBV2 and TRBJ2-1; the match to TRBD2 covers 9 bases. The read gets to within 4 residues of the CDR3 end, and the germline J gene fills in the rest. Per the germline V gene, CDR1 is LGHNA and CDR2 is YSYQKL. CDR3 size: 15 residues. J lost 3 bases, V lost 1 base, and 1 base had no gene match.

This clone was recorded at least ten times. Each gene name is a mouse one. The read finishes 4 residues shy of the CDR3 end, and the germline J gene is used to complete it. The rearrangement joins TRBV13-2 to TRBJ2-7; 8 bases are shared with TRBD2. Looked up from germline, CDR1 is NNHNN and CDR2 is SYGAGS (reference sequence). This CDR3 comprises 14 residues. The CDR3 region is CASGDHGGGYEQYF. The DNA read from the CDR3 is TGTGCCAGCGGTGATCATGGGGGGGGATAT.

Ten or more counts support this clone. Gene names denote mouse genes. The DNA ends 4 residues before the CDR3 does, and the rest of the CDR3 is filled in from the germline J gene. This chain uses TRBV19 with TRBJ2-5; perhaps TRBD1 as D (5 bases). This CDR3 spans 12 amino acids. The germline V gene has CDR1 FNHDT and CDR2 SITEND (reference sequence). Here the CDR3 reads CASSMAGDTQYF. The CDR3 bases that were read are TGTGCCAGCAGTATGGCAGGGGAC.

The sample holds many counts of this clone. Germline and genes here are mouse. The sequenced fragment ends 4 residues before the CDR3 boundary, so the rest is inferred from the germline J gene. V and J are TRBV13-3 and TRBJ2-7; D possibly corresponds to TRBD2 (5 bases). V was trimmed by 1 base and J by 3 bases, leaving 8 bases between them. Germline assignment: CDR1 NNHDY and CDR2 SYVADS. CDR3 length equals 13 residues. The covered CDR3 bases are TGTGCCAGCAGTGATCCTGGGAGCTAT. Translating it yields CASSDPGSY. The CDR3 as a whole reads CASSDPGSYEQYF.

This clone is classed as medium-sized. Genes and germline come from the mouse. From the germline J gene comes the end of the CDR3, since the read stops 4 residues before it. The chain joins TRBV13-1 to TRBJ2-7, with 12 positions matching TRBD2. Germline CDR1 is NSHNY and CDR2 is SYGAGN. The CDR3 length is 14 residues. This CDR3 reads CASSGGLGGYEQYF. The sequenced part of the CDR3 DNA is TGTGCCAGCAGTGGGGGACTGGGGGGTTAT.

This clone was counted only a few times. Gene names denote mouse genes. The missing CDR3 end, 4 residues past where the read stops, is filled in from the germline J gene. J is TRBJ2-4 and V is TRBV13-2; 7 nucleotides agree with TRBD2. Germline loops: CDR1 NNHNN, CDR2 SYGAGS (reference sequence). CDR3 length equals 15 residues. The trim removed 0 bases at V and 1 base at J, leaving 2 bases unmatched. The CDR3 here is CASGDALGGQNTLYF. The CDR3 DNA, read in part, is TGTGCCAGCGGTGATGCGCTGGGGGGTCAAAAC.

The table lists this clone with many counts. The germline and genes are mouse ones. The CDR3 end is not reached by the read, which stops 4 residues before it; the germline J gene fills it in. The sample contains more than one DNA sequence encoding this CDR3. The chain links TRBV13-2 to TRBJ2-7; 9 positions agree with TRBD2. CDR3 length: 14 amino acids. Germline CDR1 reads NNHNN; CDR2 reads SYGAGS (reference sequence). CDR3 DNA, as far as it was read: TGTGCCAGCGGTGATTTACTGGGGGGTTAT. Encoded protein: CASGDLLGGY. The full CDR3 sequence reads CASGDLLGGYEQYF.

The table lists this clone with many counts. Mouse germline and gene names are used. The missing CDR3 end, 4 residues past where the read stops, is filled in from the germline J gene. This chain links TRBV13-3 with TRBJ2-5, with 9 bases lining up with TRBD1. This CDR3 is 13 amino acids long. In germline, CDR1 is NNHDY, CDR2 SYVADS. CDR3: CASSGDREDTQYF. Partial CDR3 DNA: TGTGCCAGCAGTGGGGACAGGGAAGAC.

This clone has a count of ten or more. Mouse germline and gene names are used. The DNA ends 4 residues before the CDR3 does, and the rest of the CDR3 is filled in from the germline J gene. The genes are TRBV13-2 and TRBJ2-7, with TRBD1 identical over 7 bases. Per the germline V gene, CDR1 is NNHNN and CDR2 is SYGAGS (reference sequence). V lost 7 bases and J lost 0; bases outside the gene matches: 4. The CDR3 runs to 13 residues. The CDR3 protein is CASTTGSSYEQYF. The CDR3 DNA, read in part, is TGTGCCAGCACGACAGGGAGCTCCTAT.

This clone was found many times. Gene names and germline match the mouse. With the read ending 4 residues before the CDR3 end, the germline J gene is used to fill in that end. The rearrangement uses TRBV31 and TRBJ2-3; unclear D gene. Germline CDR1 is GKSSPN and CDR2 is SITVG. The CDR3 length is 12 residues. V was clipped by 1 base and J by 3 bases, with 5 bases between them. CDR3 protein: CAWSPTAETLYF. The sequenced CDR3 bases are TGTGCCTGGAGTCCGACAGCAGAA.

Ten or more counts support this clone. Mouse gene names and germline throughout. Read sequence stops 4 residues before the CDR3 end, and the germline J gene provides the missing end. V gene TRBV19 combines with J gene TRBJ2-2, with D tentatively TRBD2 (5 bases). CDR1 is FNHDT, CDR2 SITEND, per germline (reference sequence). The CDR3 has 13 residues. V shed 9 bases and J shed 2 bases, with 11 bases lying between them. CDR3 loop: CAIPLGNTGQLYF. The part of the CDR3 DNA that was read is TGTGCCATACCGCTGGGTAACACCGGG.

Ten or more counts support this clone. Mouse names are used for the genes. The read terminates 4 residues before the CDR3 end, so the remaining end is supplied by the germline J gene. This chain joins TRBV19 and TRBJ2-5; D might be TRBD1 (6 bases). The CDR3 extends over 14 amino acids. The V end lost 1 base, the J end lost 3 bases, and 9 bases lay between the germline ends. In germline, CDR1 is FNHDT, CDR2 SITEND (reference sequence). The CDR3 protein is CASSIPGQQDTQYF. The covered CDR3 bases are TGTGCCAGCAGTATACCGGGACAACAAGAC. Looking up the rest from reference TRBV19 and TRBJ2-5 gives the full variable domain: GGIITQTPKFLIGQEGQKLTLKCQQNFNHDTMYWYRQDSGKGLRLIYYSITENDLQKGDLSEGYDASREKKSSFSLTVTSAQKNEMAVFLCASSIPGQQDTQYFGPGTRLLVL.

This clone showed up many times. These gene names are mouse names. The CDR3 here is CASSDKRGANSPLYF. The CDR3 DNA, read in part, is TGTGCCAGCAGTGATAAACGGGGGGCTAATTCGCCC. V and J are TRBV13-1 and TRBJ1-6, with a possible D match to TRBD1 (6 bases). The read terminates 3 residues ahead of where the CDR3 ends, so the germline J gene completes it. TRBJ1-6 is given ORF status, its function remaining uncertain. The length of the CDR3 is 15 residues. Germline V gene sequence: CDR1 NSHNY, CDR2 SYGAGN. Trimming stripped 1 base from V and 6 bases from J, with 11 bases between.

This clone has at least ten counts. Mouse gene names apply. The read ends 4 residues before the CDR3 terminus; that terminus is restored from the germline J gene. V and J are TRBV29 and TRBJ2-7; D call uncertain. This CDR3 comprises 12 residues. CDR1 is MSHET and CDR2 is SYDVDS in the germline V gene. The V end was cut by 2 bases, the J end by 3 bases, with 5 bases between. The CDR3 loop reads CASSLPFYEQYF. Partial CDR3 DNA: TGTGCTAGCAGTTTACCTTTCTAT.

This clone has ten or more counts. Here the gene names and germline are mouse. The CDR3 is cut off 4 residues early in the read; its end comes from the germline J gene. The V gene is TRBV13-3, the J gene TRBJ2-5; 9 bases match TRBD1. The CDR3 consists of 15 residues. CDR1 and CDR2 from the germline V gene are NNHDY and SYVADS. CDR3 sequence: CASSDGTGVRDTQYF. CDR3 DNA (partial): TGTGCCAGCAGTGATGGGACAGGGGTTAGGGAC.

This clone was found many times. These gene names are mouse names. The sequenced fragment ends 4 residues before the CDR3 boundary, so the rest is inferred from the germline J gene. The chain is built from TRBV1 and TRBJ2-3, with 10 bases fitting TRBD1. The CDR3 is 17 residues long. V was clipped by 0 bases and J by 0 bases; unmatched bases: 3. Germline assignment: CDR1 NSQYPW and CDR2 LRSPGD (reference sequence). CDR3 in amino acids: CTCSADPGQGSAETLYF. Incomplete CDR3 DNA: TGCACCTGCAGTGCAGACCCGGGACAGGGGAGTGCAGAA.

In this sample, this clone turned up many times. Gene names and germline refer to mouse. The observed sequence ends 4 residues before the CDR3 terminus, with the missing tail filled in from the germline J gene. The rearrangement links TRBV13-2 to TRBJ2-2; D may be TRBD2 (6 bases). The CDR3 has 15 amino acids. CDR1 NNHNN and CDR2 SYGAGS come from the germline V gene (reference sequence). V lost 0 bases, J lost 2 bases, and 8 bases lay in between. CDR3 sequence: CASGDAGENTGQLYF. Partial CDR3 DNA: TGTGCCAGCGGTGATGCTGGGGAGAACACCGGG.

This clone was counted many times. Genes and germline are mouse. Sequencing ends 4 residues short of the CDR3 end; the germline J gene provides the rest. This rearrangement joins TRBV29 to TRBJ2-7, with D possibly TRBD1 on 6 matching bases. Looked up from germline, CDR1 is MSHET and CDR2 is SYDVDS. The CDR3 has 12 amino acids. Partial CDR3 DNA: TGTGCTAGCAGTGGCAGGGGTTAT. Translation: CASSGRGY. The complete CDR3 sequence is CASSGRGYEQYF.